At least ten counts were recorded for the clone carrying this TCR beta chain. The data are from a study of read filtering for tumor transcriptome and immune sequencing. The library was built from 400 ng RNA with molecular barcoded adaptors for alpha/delta and beta/gamma chains. TCRdb processed the reads anew with MiXCR; each CDR3 protein has one entry. The sample lists roughly 25,000 distinct CDR3 sequences, 20% to 25% occurring once. The source material was a population of CD138-negative cells sorted from bone marrow. The source of this sequence is a donor aged 40 or over with multiple myeloma.

CDR3 sequence (DNA): TGCAGTGCCATGCGTTCTAGCGGGCGGTCAGATACGCAGTATTTT. It encodes CSAMRSSGRSDTQYF. The chain uses TRBV20-1 and TRBJ2-3; 8 bases are shared with TRBD2. Trimming removed 6 bases from V and 4 bases from J; junction bases left unmatched: 12. The germline V gene has CDR1 DFQATT and CDR2 SNEGSKA (reference sequence). This CDR3 comprises 15 residues.